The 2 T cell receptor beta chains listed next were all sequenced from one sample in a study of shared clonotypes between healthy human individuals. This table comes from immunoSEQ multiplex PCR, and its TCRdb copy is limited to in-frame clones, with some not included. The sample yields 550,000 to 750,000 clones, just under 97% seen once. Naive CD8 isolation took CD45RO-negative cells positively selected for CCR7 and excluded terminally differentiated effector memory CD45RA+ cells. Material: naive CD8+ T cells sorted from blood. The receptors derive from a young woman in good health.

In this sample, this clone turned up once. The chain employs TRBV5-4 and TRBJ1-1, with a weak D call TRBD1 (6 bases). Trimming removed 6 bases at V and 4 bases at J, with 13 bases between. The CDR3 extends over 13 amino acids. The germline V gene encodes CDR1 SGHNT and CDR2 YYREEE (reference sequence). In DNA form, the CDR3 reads TGTGCCAGCACAAAAGACAGGAGCACTGAAGCTTTCTTT. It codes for CASTKDRSTEAFF.

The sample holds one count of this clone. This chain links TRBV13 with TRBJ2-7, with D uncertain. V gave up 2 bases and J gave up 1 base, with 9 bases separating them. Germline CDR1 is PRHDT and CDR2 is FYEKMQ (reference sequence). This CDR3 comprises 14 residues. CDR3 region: CASSLKALSYEQYF. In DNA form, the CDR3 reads TGTGCCAGCAGCTTAAAGGCCCTTTCCTACGAGCAGTACTTC.